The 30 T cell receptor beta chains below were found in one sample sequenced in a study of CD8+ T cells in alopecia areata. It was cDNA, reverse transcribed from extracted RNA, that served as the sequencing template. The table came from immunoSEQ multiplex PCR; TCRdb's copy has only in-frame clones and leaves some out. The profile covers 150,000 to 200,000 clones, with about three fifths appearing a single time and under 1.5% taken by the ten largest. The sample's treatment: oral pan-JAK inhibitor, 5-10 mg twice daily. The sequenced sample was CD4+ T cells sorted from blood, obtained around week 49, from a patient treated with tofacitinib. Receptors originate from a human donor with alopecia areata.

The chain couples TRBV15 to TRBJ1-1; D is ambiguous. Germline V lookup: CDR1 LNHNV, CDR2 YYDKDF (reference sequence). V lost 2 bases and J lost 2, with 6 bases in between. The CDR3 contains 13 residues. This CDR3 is CATSRRTNTEAFF. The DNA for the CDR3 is TGTGCCACCAGCAGACGGACCAACACTGAAGCTTTCTTT.

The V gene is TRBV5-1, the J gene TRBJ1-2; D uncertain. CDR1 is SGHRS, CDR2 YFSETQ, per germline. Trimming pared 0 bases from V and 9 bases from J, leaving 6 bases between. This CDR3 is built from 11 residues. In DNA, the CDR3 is TGCGCCAGCAGCTTGGACGGACGCTACACCTTC. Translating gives CASSLDGRYTF.

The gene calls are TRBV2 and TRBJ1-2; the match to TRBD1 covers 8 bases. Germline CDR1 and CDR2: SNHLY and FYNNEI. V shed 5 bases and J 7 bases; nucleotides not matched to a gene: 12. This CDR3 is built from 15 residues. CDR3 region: CASSQIPQGAAGYTF. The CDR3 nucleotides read TGTGCCAGCAGTCAAATACCTCAGGGGGCCGCTGGCTACACCTTC.

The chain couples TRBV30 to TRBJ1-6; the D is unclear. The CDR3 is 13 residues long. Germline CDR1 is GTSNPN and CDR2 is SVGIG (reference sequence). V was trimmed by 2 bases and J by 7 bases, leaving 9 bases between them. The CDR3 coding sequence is TGTGCCTGGAGTCACAGACCAAATTCACCCCTCCACTTT. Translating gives CAWSHRPNSPLHF. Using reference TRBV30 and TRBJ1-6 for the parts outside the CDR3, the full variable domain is SQTIHQWPATLVQPVGSPLSLECTVEGTSNPNLYWYRQAAGRGLQLLFYSVGIGQISSEVPQNLSASRPQDRQFILSSKKLLLSDSGFYLCAWSHRPNSPLHFGNGTRLTVT.

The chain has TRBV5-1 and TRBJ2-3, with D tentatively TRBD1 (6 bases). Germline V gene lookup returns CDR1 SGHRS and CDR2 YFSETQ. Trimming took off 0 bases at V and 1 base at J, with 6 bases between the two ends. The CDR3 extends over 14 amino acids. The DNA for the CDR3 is TGCGCCAGCAGCTTGGACAGGGGCACAGATACGCAGTATTTT. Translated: CASSLDRGTDTQYF. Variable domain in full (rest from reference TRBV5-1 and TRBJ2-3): KAGVTQTPRYLIKTRGQQVTLSCSPISGHRSVSWYQQTPGQGLQFLFEYFSETQRNKGNFPGRFSGRQFSNSRSEMNVSTLELGDSALYLCASSLDRGTDTQYFGPGTRLTVL.

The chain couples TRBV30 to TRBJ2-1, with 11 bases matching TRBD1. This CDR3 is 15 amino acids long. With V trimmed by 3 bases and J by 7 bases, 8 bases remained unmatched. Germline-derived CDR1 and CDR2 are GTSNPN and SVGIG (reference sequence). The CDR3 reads CAWRSRDRGGNEQFF. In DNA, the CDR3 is TGTGCCTGGAGGAGCCGGGACAGGGGGGGAAATGAGCAGTTCTTC.

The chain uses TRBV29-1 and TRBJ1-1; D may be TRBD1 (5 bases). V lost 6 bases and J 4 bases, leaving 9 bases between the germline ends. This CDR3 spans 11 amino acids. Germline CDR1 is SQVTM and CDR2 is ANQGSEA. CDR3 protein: CSVTGTTEAFF. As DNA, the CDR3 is TGCAGCGTCACAGGTACCACTGAAGCTTTCTTT.

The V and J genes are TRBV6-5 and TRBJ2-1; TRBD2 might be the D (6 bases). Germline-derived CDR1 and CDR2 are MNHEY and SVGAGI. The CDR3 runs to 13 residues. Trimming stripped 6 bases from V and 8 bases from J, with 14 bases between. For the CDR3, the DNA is TGTGCCAGCAGCTACCAGTGGGGGGATGAGCAGTTCTTC. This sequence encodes CASSYQWGDEQFF.

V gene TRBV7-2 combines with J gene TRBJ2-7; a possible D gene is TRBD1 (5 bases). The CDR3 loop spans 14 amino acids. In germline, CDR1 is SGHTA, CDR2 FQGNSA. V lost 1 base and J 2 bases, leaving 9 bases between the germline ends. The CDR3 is CASSLEARAYEQYF. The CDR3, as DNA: TGTGCCAGCAGCTTAGAGGCCAGGGCCTACGAGCAGTACTTC.

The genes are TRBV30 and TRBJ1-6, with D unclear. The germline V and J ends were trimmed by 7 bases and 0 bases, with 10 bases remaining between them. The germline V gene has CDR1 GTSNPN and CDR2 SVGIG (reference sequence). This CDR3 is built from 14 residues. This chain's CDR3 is CALRPSSYNSPLHF. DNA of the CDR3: TGTGCCTTAAGGCCGAGCTCCTATAATTCACCCCTCCACTTT.

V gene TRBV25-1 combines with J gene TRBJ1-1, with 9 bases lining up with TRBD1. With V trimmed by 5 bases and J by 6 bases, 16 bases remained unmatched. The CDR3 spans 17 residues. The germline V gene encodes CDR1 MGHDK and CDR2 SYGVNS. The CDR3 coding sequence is TGTGCCAGCAGTTCAGTCCCGGGACAGGGACTGGGCCCTGAAGCTTTCTTT. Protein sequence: CASSSVPGQGLGPEAFF.

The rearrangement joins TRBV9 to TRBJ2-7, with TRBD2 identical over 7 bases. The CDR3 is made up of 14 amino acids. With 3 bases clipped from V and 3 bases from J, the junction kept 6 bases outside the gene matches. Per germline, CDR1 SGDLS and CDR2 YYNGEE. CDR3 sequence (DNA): TGTGCCAGCAGCGCAGGACTAGAGGGCTACGAGCAGTACTTC. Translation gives CASSAGLEGYEQYF.

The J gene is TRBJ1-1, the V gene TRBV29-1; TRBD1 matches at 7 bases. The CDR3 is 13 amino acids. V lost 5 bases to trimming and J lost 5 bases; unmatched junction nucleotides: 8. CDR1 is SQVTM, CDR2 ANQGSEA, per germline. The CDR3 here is CSVSGQTKTEAFF. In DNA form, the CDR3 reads TGCAGCGTTTCGGGACAGACAAAAACTGAAGCTTTCTTT.

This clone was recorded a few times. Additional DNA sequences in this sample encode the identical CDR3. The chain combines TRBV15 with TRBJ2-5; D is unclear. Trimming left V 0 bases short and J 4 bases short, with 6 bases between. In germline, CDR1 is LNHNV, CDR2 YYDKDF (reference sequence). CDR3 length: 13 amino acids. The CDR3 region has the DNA TGTGCCACCAGCAGAGATCCTGGAGAGACCCAGTACTTC. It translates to CATSRDPGETQYF.

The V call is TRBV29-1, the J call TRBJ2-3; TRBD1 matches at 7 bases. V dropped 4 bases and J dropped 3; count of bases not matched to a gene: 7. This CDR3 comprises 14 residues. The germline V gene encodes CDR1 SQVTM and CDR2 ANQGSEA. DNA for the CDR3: TGCAGCGTTGCGCAGGGGGTAAGGACAGATACGCAGTATTTT. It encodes CSVAQGVRTDTQYF.

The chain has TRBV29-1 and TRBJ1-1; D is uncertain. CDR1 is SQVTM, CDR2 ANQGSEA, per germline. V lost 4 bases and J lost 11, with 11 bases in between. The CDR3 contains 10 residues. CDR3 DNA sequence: TGCAGCGTTGTTGGGGTACAGGCTTTCTTT. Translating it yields CSVVGVQAFF.

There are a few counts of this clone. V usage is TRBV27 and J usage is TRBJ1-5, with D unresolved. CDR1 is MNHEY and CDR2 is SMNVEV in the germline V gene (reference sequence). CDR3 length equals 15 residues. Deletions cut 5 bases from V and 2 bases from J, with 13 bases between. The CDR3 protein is CASSPRNAGNQPQHF. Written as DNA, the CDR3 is TGTGCCAGCAGTCCTAGAAATGCGGGCAATCAGCCCCAGCATTTT.

CDR3 nucleotide sequence: TGTGCCAGCAGGATGGGGATCGGGGCGTACTTC. This translates into CASRMGIGAYF. The rearrangement joins TRBV6-1 to TRBJ2-7; D is possibly TRBD1 or TRBD2 (5 bases each). Trimming took off 6 bases at V and 12 bases at J, with 15 bases between the two ends. The CDR3 is 11 amino acids. The germline CDR1 and CDR2 sequences are MNHNS and SASEGT.

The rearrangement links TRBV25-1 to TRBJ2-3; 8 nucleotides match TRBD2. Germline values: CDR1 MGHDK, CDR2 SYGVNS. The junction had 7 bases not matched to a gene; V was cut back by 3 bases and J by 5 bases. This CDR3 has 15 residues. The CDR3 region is CASSDTGLVVDTQYF. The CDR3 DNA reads TGTGCCAGCAGTGACACGGGACTAGTAGTAGATACGCAGTATTTT. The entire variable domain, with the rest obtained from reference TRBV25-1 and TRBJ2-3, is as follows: EADIYQTPRYLVIGTGKKITLECSQTMGHDKMYWYQQDPGMELHLIHYSYGVNSTEKGDLSSESTVSRIRTEHFPLTLESARPSHTSQYLCASSDTGLVVDTQYFGPGTRLTVL.

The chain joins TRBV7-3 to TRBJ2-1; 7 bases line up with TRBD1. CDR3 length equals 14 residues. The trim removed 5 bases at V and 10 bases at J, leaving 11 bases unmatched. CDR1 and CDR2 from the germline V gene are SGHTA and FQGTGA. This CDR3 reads CASSETQDREEQFF. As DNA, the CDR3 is TGTGCCAGCAGCGAAACTCAAGACAGGGAAGAGCAGTTCTTC. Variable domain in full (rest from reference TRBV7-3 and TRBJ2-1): GAGVSQTPSNKVTEKGKYVELRCDPISGHTALYWYRQSLGQGPEFLIYFQGTGAADDSGLPNDRFFAVRPEGSVSTLKIQRTERGDSAVYLCASSETQDREEQFFGPGTRLTVL.

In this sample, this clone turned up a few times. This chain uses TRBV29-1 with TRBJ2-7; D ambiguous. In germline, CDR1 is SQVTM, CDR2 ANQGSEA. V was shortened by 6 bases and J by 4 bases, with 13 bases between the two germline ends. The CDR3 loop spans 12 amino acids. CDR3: CSVRTVRYEQYF. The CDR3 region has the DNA TGCAGCGTCAGGACGGTGCGGTACGAGCAGTACTTC.

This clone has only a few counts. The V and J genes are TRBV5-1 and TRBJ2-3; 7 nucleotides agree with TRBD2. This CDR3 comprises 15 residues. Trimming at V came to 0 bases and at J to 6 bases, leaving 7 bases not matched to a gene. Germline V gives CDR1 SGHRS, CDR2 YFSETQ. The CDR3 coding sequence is TGCGCCAGCAGCTTGGGACCGGGAGCGGGGGATACGCAGTATTTT. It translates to CASSLGPGAGDTQYF.

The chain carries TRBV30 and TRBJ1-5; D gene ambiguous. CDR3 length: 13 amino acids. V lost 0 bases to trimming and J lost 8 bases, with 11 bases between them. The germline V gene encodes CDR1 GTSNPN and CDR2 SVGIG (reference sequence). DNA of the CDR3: TGTGCCTGGAGTGTCGGGTCGGCGGAGCCCCAGCATTTT. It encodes CAWSVGSAEPQHF. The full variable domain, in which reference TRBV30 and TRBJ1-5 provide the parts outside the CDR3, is SQTIHQWPATLVQPVGSPLSLECTVEGTSNPNLYWYRQAAGRGLQLLFYSVGIGQISSEVPQNLSASRPQDRQFILSSKKLLLSDSGFYLCAWSVGSAEPQHFGDGTRLSIL.

The CDR3 DNA is TGTGCCAGCAGCTCCTACCAGGGTCGGAGCAATCAGCCCCAGCATTTT. Translating it yields CASSSYQGRSNQPQHF. The chain recombines TRBV5-6 with TRBJ1-5, with D perhaps matching TRBD1 (5 bases). V shed 3 bases and J shed 1 base, with 14 bases lying between them. CDR1 is SGHDT, CDR2 YYEEEE, per germline. The CDR3 sequence is 16 residues long.

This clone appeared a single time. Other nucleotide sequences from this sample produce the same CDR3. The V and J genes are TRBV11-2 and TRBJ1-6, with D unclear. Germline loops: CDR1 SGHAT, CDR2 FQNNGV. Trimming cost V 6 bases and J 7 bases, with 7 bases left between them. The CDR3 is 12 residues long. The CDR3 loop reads CASSLQNSPLHF. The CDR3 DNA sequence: TGTGCCAGCAGTCTACAGAATTCACCCCTCCACTTT.

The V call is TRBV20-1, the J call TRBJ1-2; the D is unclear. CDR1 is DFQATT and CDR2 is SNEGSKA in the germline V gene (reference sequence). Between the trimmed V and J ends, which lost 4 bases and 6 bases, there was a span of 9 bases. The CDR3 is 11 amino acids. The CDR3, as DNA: TGCAGTGCTAAGACATGGGATGGCTACACCTTC. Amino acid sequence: CSAKTWDGYTF.

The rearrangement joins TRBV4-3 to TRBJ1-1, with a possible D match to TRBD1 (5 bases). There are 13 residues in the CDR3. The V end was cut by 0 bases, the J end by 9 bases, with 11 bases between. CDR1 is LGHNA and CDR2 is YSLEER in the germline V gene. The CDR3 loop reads CASSQDRGEQAFF. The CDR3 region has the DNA TGCGCCAGCAGCCAAGATCGGGGGGAACAAGCTTTCTTT.

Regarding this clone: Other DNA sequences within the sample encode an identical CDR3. The CDR3 DNA sequence: TGCAGCGTTGCCGGACTGGGGGTGCCCATTCAGTACTTC. Its translation: CSVAGLGVPIQYF. The V and J genes are TRBV29-1 and TRBJ2-4; D assignment may be TRBD1 or TRBD2 (5 bases each). Per germline, CDR1 SQVTM and CDR2 ANQGSEA. The CDR3 runs to 13 residues. V lost 4 bases and J lost 9, with 16 bases in between.

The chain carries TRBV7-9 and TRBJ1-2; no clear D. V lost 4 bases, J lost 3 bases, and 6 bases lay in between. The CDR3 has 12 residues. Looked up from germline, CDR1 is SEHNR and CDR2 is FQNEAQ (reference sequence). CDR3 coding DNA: TGTGCCAGCAGCTCCGCCGACTATGGCTACACCTTC. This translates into CASSSADYGYTF.

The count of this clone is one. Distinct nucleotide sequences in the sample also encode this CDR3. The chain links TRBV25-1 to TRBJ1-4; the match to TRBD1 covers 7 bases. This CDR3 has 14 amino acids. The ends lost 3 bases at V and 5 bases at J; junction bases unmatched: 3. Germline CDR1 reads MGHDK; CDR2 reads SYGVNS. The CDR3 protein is CASSETGPNEKLFF. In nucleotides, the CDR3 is TGTGCCAGCAGTGAGACAGGGCCGAATGAAAAACTGTTTTTT.